These 32 T cell receptor beta chains were all obtained from the same sample, sequenced in a study of Ad26.COV2.S vaccination and SARS-CoV-2 variants. Only in-frame clones appear in the TCRdb table, and some are missing; sequencing was by immunoSEQ multiplex PCR. The repertoire holds fewer than 100,000 clones, with roughly 84% as singletons. The input for sequencing was peripheral blood, taken after recovery from COVID-19. The receptors derive from a human donor who had recovered from COVID-19.

The rearrangement links TRBV10-1 to TRBJ1-3, with 7 positions matching TRBD1. With V trimmed by 4 bases and J by 0 bases, 6 bases remained unmatched. CDR3 length: 16 residues. Germline loops: CDR1 WNHNN, CDR2 SYGVQD (reference sequence). The CDR3 region is CASSVGGRYSGNTIYF. The CDR3 DNA sequence: TGCGCCAGCAGTGTAGGGGGCCGATACTCTGGAAACACCATATATTTT.

This rearrangement joins TRBV4-2 to TRBJ2-7; 7 bases fit TRBD2. Trimming cost V 2 bases and J 2 bases; bases outside gene matches: 15. CDR1 and CDR2 (germline): LGHNA, YNFKEQ. There are 18 residues in the CDR3. The CDR3 DNA follows: TGTGCCAGCAGCCAACTTGGCGGGAGCGGCTTCGCCACCTACGAGCAGTACTTC. Amino acids: CASSQLGGSGFATYEQYF.

As for this clone: The DNA is omitted, as the CDR3 cannot be located on it reliably, and the CDR3 follows TCRdb's listing. CDR3 sequence reads: CATSVPGSTDTQYF. The rearrangement uses TRBV24-1 and TRBJ2-3; the listed D gene, TRBD1, was not tested against the DNA. Inclusive of both ends, the CDR3 amounts to 14 amino acids. In germline, CDR1 is KGHDR, CDR2 SFDVKD.

The chain recombines TRBV7-2 with TRBJ2-1, with D unresolved. CDR1 SGHTA and CDR2 FQGNSA come from the germline V gene. The CDR3 sequence is 15 residues long. V shed 0 bases and J shed 1 base, with 7 bases lying between them. CDR3 sequence: CASSLAPGSYNEQFF. In nucleotides, the CDR3 is TGTGCCAGCAGCTTAGCTCCCGGTTCCTACAATGAGCAGTTCTTC.

The DNA for the CDR3 is TGTGCCAGCAGTGAGGAACTAGCGGCCTCTCTTGTGGAGCAGTTCTTC. This sequence encodes CASSEELAASLVEQFF. The V and J genes are TRBV25-1 and TRBJ2-1; 8 positions match TRBD2. The CDR3 loop spans 16 amino acids. V gave up 3 bases and J gave up 10 bases; unmatched junction bases: 14. From germline, CDR1 is MGHDK and CDR2 SYGVNS.

V is TRBV6-6 and J is TRBJ2-3; no clear D gene. Trimming took off 6 bases at V and 6 bases at J, with 22 bases between the two ends. Germline values: CDR1 MNHNY, CDR2 SVGAGI (reference sequence). This CDR3 contains 16 residues. The CDR3 reads CASSHYTTTVLDTQYF. The CDR3 nucleotides read TGTGCCAGCAGCCACTACACCACCACGGTGCTGGATACGCAGTATTTT.

In its sample, this clone was seen a few times. The CDR3 sequence is CASSKGADYNEQFF. CDR3 bases: TGTGCCAGCTCGAAGGGGGCGGACTACAATGAGCAGTTCTTC. The chain has TRBV18 and TRBJ2-1; 7 nucleotides line up with TRBD1. This CDR3 region has 14 residues. Germline V gives CDR1 KGHSH, CDR2 LQKENI. V dropped 6 bases and J dropped 3; count of bases not matched to a gene: 5.

This clone was observed once. The V gene is TRBV2, the J gene TRBJ1-5, with a weak D call TRBD1 (6 bases). This CDR3 has 14 residues. Germline CDR1 and CDR2: SNHLY and FYNNEI. Between the trimmed V and J ends, which lost 5 bases and 1 base, there was a span of 9 bases. The CDR3 nucleotides are TGTGCCAGCAGTCGAGACAGGAGCAATCAGCCCCAGCATTTT. It codes for CASSRDRSNQPQHF.

V gene TRBV5-6 combines with J gene TRBJ1-2; D remains unclear. The CDR3 is 14 residues long. CDR1 is SGHDT, CDR2 YYEEEE, per germline. Deletions cut 0 bases from V and 2 bases from J, with 8 bases between. The CDR3 DNA sequence: TGTGCCAGCAGCTTGGAACGCCTCAACTATGGCTACACCTTC. This sequence encodes CASSLERLNYGYTF. Filled out from reference TRBV5-6 and TRBJ1-2, the complete variable domain reads DAGVTQSPTHLIKTRGQQVTLRCSPKSGHDTVSWYQQALGQGPQFIFQYYEEEERQRGNFPDRFSGHQFPNYSSELNVNALLLGDSALYLCASSLERLNYGYTFGSGTRLTVV.

This sequence joins TRBV6-5 and TRBJ2-3; TRBD2 agrees at 7 bases. There are 12 residues in the CDR3. Germline V gene lookup returns CDR1 MNHEY and CDR2 SVGAGI. Trimming at V came to 10 bases and at J to 11 bases, leaving 12 bases not matched to a gene. The CDR3 spells CATQRGRVRQYF. In DNA form, the CDR3 reads TGTGCCACCCAACGAGGGAGGGTAAGGCAGTATTTT.

The chain joins TRBV13 to TRBJ2-7, with 7 bases that match TRBD2. CDR1 PRHDT and CDR2 FYEKMQ come from the germline V gene (reference sequence). This CDR3 is built from 16 residues. V was clipped by 7 bases and J by 0 bases; unmatched bases: 12. The CDR3: CASNPLGEGLSYEQYF. DNA for the CDR3: TGTGCCAGCAACCCTCTTGGGGAGGGGCTCTCCTACGAGCAGTACTTC.

The chain has TRBV27 and TRBJ2-5, with a tentative D call TRBD2 (5 bases). Per the germline V gene, CDR1 is MNHEY and CDR2 is SMNVEV (reference sequence). The V and J ends lost 1 base and 2 bases respectively, with 8 bases between them. The CDR3 sequence is 14 residues long. CDR3 coding DNA: TGTGCCAGCAGTTTATTGACTACTCAAGAGACCCAGTACTTC. Translating it yields CASSLLTTQETQYF.

The V gene is TRBV7-9, the J gene TRBJ2-7, with D tentatively TRBD1 (6 bases). Germline lookup yields CDR1 SEHNR and CDR2 FQNEAQ (reference sequence). V shed 7 bases and J shed 3 bases, with 10 bases lying between them. This CDR3 comprises 12 residues. The CDR3 sequence is CASISDSYEQYF. The CDR3 coding sequence is TGTGCCAGCATCTCGGACAGCTACGAGCAGTACTTC.

The chain employs TRBV7-3 and TRBJ2-1; D is perhaps TRBD1 (7 bases). Trimming removed 5 bases from V and 8 bases from J, with 19 bases in between. This CDR3 spans 15 amino acids. Germline V gene sequence: CDR1 SGHTA, CDR2 FQGTGA. The CDR3, as DNA: TGTGCCAGCAGCGAAACAGGGGACTTATTCGATGAGCAGTTCTTC. Translation: CASSETGDLFDEQFF.

This clone has a handful of counts. The chain is built from TRBV5-1 and TRBJ1-3; 8 bases map to TRBD1. CDR1 and CDR2 from the germline V gene are SGHRS and YFSETQ. With V trimmed by 4 bases and J by 2 bases, 5 bases remained unmatched. This CDR3 spans 15 amino acids. Here the CDR3 DNA reads TGCGCCAGCAGCGCTCAGGGGGCGCCTGGAAACACCATATATTTT. Translating gives CASSAQGAPGNTIYF.

The chain uses TRBV10-3 and TRBJ1-1; D not resolved. The ends were cut back, 9 bases at V and 1 base at J, with 15 bases in the middle. This CDR3 spans 14 amino acids. CDR1 is ENHRY and CDR2 is SYGVKD in the germline V gene. CDR3 nucleotide sequence: TGTGCCATAACGGAAGGGCAGCAGAACACTGAAGCTTTCTTT. Protein product: CAITEGQQNTEAFF.

As regards this clone: The sample has other DNA sequences that encode this CDR3 too. This chain uses TRBV7-9 with TRBJ1-1; no clear D. CDR1 is SEHNR and CDR2 is FQNEAQ in the germline V gene (reference sequence). The ends were cut back, 1 base at V and 1 base at J, with 7 bases in the middle. CDR3 length: 14 amino acids. DNA of the CDR3: TGTGCCAGCAGCTTAGAGAGAAGGAACACTGAAGCTTTCTTT. Translation gives CASSLERRNTEAFF.

The rearrangement uses TRBV19 and TRBJ2-5; 11 bases map to TRBD2. With 5 bases clipped from V and 1 base from J, the junction kept 9 bases outside the gene matches. Germline CDR1 LNHDA, CDR2 SQIVND (reference sequence). This CDR3 has 17 residues. The CDR3 sequence is CASSPWGLAVTQETQYF. The CDR3 coding sequence is TGTGCCAGTAGTCCCTGGGGACTAGCGGTTACCCAAGAGACCCAGTACTTC.

This rearrangement joins TRBV19 to TRBJ1-5; TRBD1 matches at 8 bases. Germline V gene data show CDR1 as LNHDA and CDR2 as SQIVND (reference sequence). V lost 3 bases and J lost 4; bases outside the gene matches: 2. CDR3 length: 14 residues. DNA of the CDR3: TGTGCCAGTAGTATTCAGGGGGCTAATCAGCCCCAGCATTTT. It specifies CASSIQGANQPQHF.

The V gene is TRBV19, the J gene TRBJ2-3, with a weak D call TRBD2 (6 bases). V lost 6 bases and J 9 bases, leaving 13 bases between the germline ends. Per germline, CDR1 LNHDA and CDR2 SQIVND (reference sequence). CDR3 length: 12 amino acids. The CDR3 is CASSTTRSTQYF. In DNA form, the CDR3 reads TGTGCCAGTAGCACGACTAGATCCACGCAGTATTTT.

V and J are TRBV9 and TRBJ1-4; D uncertain. Trimming left V 3 bases short and J 8 bases short, with 14 bases between. CDR1 is SGDLS and CDR2 is YYNGEE in the germline V gene. The CDR3 loop spans 14 amino acids. CDR3 coding DNA: TGTGCCAGCAGCGCGGGTCTCCCCCGGGAAAAACTGTTTTTT. Translated: CASSAGLPREKLFF. The full variable domain, completed using reference TRBV9 and TRBJ1-4, is DSGVTQTPKHLITATGQRVTLRCSPRSGDLSVYWYQQSLDQGLQFLIQYYNGEERAKGNILERFSAQQFPDLHSELNLSSLELGDSALYFCASSAGLPREKLFFGSGTQLSVL.

This chain uses TRBV5-4 with TRBJ2-3; 8 nucleotides align to TRBD2. Germline-derived CDR1 and CDR2 are SGHNT and YYREEE (reference sequence). This CDR3 is built from 14 residues. V was pared by 5 bases and J by 3 bases, with 5 bases of the junction left unmatched. Here the CDR3 DNA reads TGTGCCAGCAGTAGCGGGACGGGGACAGATACGCAGTATTTT. It encodes CASSSGTGTDTQYF.

The genes are TRBV7-9 and TRBJ2-5; 8 bases agree with TRBD2. Germline lookup yields CDR1 SEHNR and CDR2 FQNEAQ (reference sequence). J was trimmed by 3 bases and V by 5 bases; bases with no gene match: 8. The CDR3 is made up of 15 amino acids. CDR3 sequence: CASSRWSGSKETQYF. In DNA form, the CDR3 reads TGTGCCAGCAGCCGATGGAGCGGGAGTAAAGAGACCCAGTACTTC.

This chain joins TRBV3-1 (or the pseudogene TRBV3-2) and TRBJ2-5; no firm D call. The CDR3 covers 14 residues. Germline V gives CDR1 LGHDT, CDR2 YNNKEL (reference sequence). The V gene lost 0 bases and the J gene lost 4 bases, with 9 bases spanning the gap. In DNA, the CDR3 is TGTGCCAGCAGCCAAGATCTTGTCAGAGAGACCCAGTACTTC. Its translation: CASSQDLVRETQYF.

The chain combines TRBV28 with TRBJ2-7, with no clear D. CDR3 size: 12 residues. V lost 5 bases and J 4 bases, leaving 9 bases between the germline ends. In germline, CDR1 is MDHEN, CDR2 SYDVKM. CDR3 nucleotide sequence: TGTGCCAGCAGTAAATTGACTTACGAGCAGTACTTC. Translated: CASSKLTYEQYF.

This sequence joins TRBV28 and TRBJ2-3; TRBD1 might be the D (6 bases). The germline V gene has CDR1 MDHEN and CDR2 SYDVKM. The CDR3 is made up of 14 amino acids. V was clipped by 8 bases and J by 9 bases, with 21 bases between them. The CDR3 DNA follows: TGTGCCAGCGGTCCCCCCCGAAACAGGGCCACGCAGTATTTT. It codes for CASGPPRNRATQYF.

This chain links TRBV28 with TRBJ1-2; 8 positions agree with TRBD1. This CDR3 is built from 13 residues. J was trimmed by 8 bases and V by 6 bases; bases with no gene match: 8. Germline CDR1 is MDHEN and CDR2 is SYDVKM. CDR3 DNA sequence: TGTGCCAGCAGCCCGGACAGGGTGGGAGGCTACACCTTC. Its protein product is CASSPDRVGGYTF.

CDR3 sequence: CASTPVDGETYNEQFF. The CDR3 DNA sequence: TGTGCCAGCACCCCGGTTGACGGGGAAACCTACAATGAGCAGTTCTTC. This rearrangement joins TRBV7-9 to TRBJ2-1, with D possibly being TRBD2 (5 bases). V gave up 7 bases and J gave up 2 bases, with 18 bases separating them. The CDR3 contains 16 residues. Germline assignment: CDR1 SEHNR and CDR2 FQNEAQ (reference sequence).

This clone was seen once. The V gene is TRBV23-1, the J gene TRBJ1-5; possibly TRBD1 for D (5 bases). TRBV23-1 is reported as an ORF; its role is uncertain. Trimming shortened V by 3 bases and J by 6 bases, and 18 bases separated the two germline ends. This CDR3 is 16 amino acids long. CDR3 region: CASSHPRAKELQPQHF. As DNA, the CDR3 is TGCGCCAGCAGTCACCCCAGGGCTAAAGAACTTCAGCCCCAGCATTTT.

The rearrangement joins TRBV29-1 to TRBJ2-5; 7 nucleotides match TRBD2. Germline V gene sequence: CDR1 SQVTM, CDR2 ANQGSEA. V trimming: 4 bases; J trimming: 3 bases; junction bases outside the gene matches: 5. The CDR3 is 13 residues long. For the CDR3, the DNA is TGCAGCGTTGCCGCGGGAGTCAAAGAGACCCAGTACTTC. Protein: CSVAAGVKETQYF.

The sample holds a few counts of this clone. The rearrangement links TRBV7-2 to TRBJ2-7; TRBD2 matches 11 bases. The CDR3 is 16 residues long. V shed 1 base and J 2 bases; nucleotides not matched to a gene: 4. Germline V gives CDR1 SGHTA, CDR2 FQGNSA. The CDR3 bases are TGTGCCAGCAGCTTAGGGATAGCGGGAGGGCCCTACGAGCAGTACTTC. Protein: CASSLGIAGGPYEQYF. Drawing the rest from reference TRBV7-2 and TRBJ2-7, the complete variable domain is GAGVSQSPSNKVTEKGKDVELRCDPISGHTALYWYRQSLGQGLEFLIYFQGNSAPDKSGLPSDRFSAERTGGSVSTLTIQRTQQEDSAVYLCASSLGIAGGPYEQYFGPGTRLTVT.

Written as DNA, the CDR3 is TGTGCCAGCAGCTTAGTAAACGGTATGGGAGTCGAAGCTTTCTTT. Its protein is CASSLVNGMGVEAFF. This chain joins TRBV7-8 and TRBJ1-1; D not resolved. The CDR3 has 15 residues. V dropped 1 base and J dropped 8 bases, with 17 bases sitting between them. Germline V CDR1 and CDR2: SGHVS, FQNEAQ.